This TCR beta chain was observed in a study of T-cell memory formation after mild COVID-19. About the research overall: Among the donors, TCR clusters were largely specific to each donor.

Overall study results and limits: Clones that shrank (day 15 to 85) were balanced CD4/CD8, whereas later expanders leaned CD4+. Confirmation was lacking for SARS-CoV-2 specificity of second-wave clones that peaked on day 37. The pre-infection memory compartment contained some responding clones, suggesting cross-reactive memory joined.

This CDR3 contains 17 residues. Between the trimmed V and J ends, which lost 3 bases and 6 bases, there was a span of 22 bases. The V gene's germline CDR1 is SGDLS and CDR2 YYNGEE. This clonotype was seen a handful of times. Antigen: not known. MiXCR, run by TCRdb on the 5' RACE reads, gives a single entry per CDR3 protein. The repertoire holds 540,000 or so distinct CDR3 sequences, with about 20% as singletons. The clonotype comes from an adult woman who had mild COVID-19 (a few samples of this study predate the infection). Cell type and time point are not known. The chain is built from TRBV9 and TRBJ2-1, with D tentatively TRBD1 (5 bases). The sequenced sample was PBMCs or a T cell subset sorted from them (not recorded which). CDR3 amino acids: CASSAHDGLREGNEQFF. In DNA, the CDR3 is TGTGCCAGCAGCGCCCACGATGGTCTCAGGGAAGGCAATGAGCAGTTCTTC.